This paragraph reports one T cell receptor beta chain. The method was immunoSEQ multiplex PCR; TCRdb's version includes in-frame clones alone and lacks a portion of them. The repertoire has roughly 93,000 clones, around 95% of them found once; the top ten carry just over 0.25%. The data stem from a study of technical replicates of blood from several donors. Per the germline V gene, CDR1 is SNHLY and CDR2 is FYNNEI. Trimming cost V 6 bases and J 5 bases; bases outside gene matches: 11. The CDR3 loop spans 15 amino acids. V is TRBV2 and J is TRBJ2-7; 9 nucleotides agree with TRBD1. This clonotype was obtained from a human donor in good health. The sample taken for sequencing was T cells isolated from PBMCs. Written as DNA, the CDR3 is TGTGCCAGCAGCGGACTACAGGGGGCGTACAACGAGCAGTACTTC. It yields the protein CASSGLQGAYNEQYF.